The 28 T cell receptor beta chains presented below share a single source sample, sequenced in a study of radiotherapy plus CTLA-4 blockade in lung cancer. The table came from immunoSEQ multiplex PCR; TCRdb's copy has only in-frame clones and leaves some out. The sample carries some 50,000 clones, approximately 79% recorded once. The sample consisted of peripheral blood, taken from a patient treated with radiotherapy plus ipilimumab. These receptor sequences come from a human donor with non-small cell lung cancer who had a partial response to radiotherapy plus ipilimumab.

The chain employs TRBV27 and TRBJ2-7; 10 bases align to TRBD1. The CDR3 is 13 amino acids. Germline CDR1 and CDR2: MNHEY and SMNVEV (reference sequence). V shed 8 bases, J shed 1 base, and the junction held 2 bases outside the gene matches. In DNA form, the CDR3 reads TGTGCCAGCTGGACAGGGGGGTCCTACGAGCAGTACTTC. Residues: CASWTGGSYEQYF.

This chain uses TRBV2 with TRBJ1-5; D possibly corresponds to TRBD1 (6 bases). CDR3 size: 13 residues. Germline CDR1 is SNHLY and CDR2 is FYNNEI. Trimming removed 5 bases from V and 7 bases from J, with 12 bases in between. The CDR3, as DNA: TGTGCCAGCAGTCCAGGGGCAGGACAGCCCCAGCATTTT. Translation gives CASSPGAGQPQHF.

V gene TRBV5-6 combines with J gene TRBJ1-1; the D is unclear. CDR1 is SGHDT, CDR2 YYEEEE, per germline. The CDR3 contains 12 residues. Trimming stripped 2 bases from V and 5 bases from J, with 7 bases between. The CDR3 reads CASSFGRTEAFF. CDR3 bases: TGTGCCAGCAGCTTTGGGAGGACTGAAGCTTTCTTT.

This chain connects TRBV5-8 to TRBJ1-5; unclear D gene. There are 16 residues in the CDR3. CDR1 is SGHTS and CDR2 is YDEGEE in the germline V gene. Trimming removed 0 bases from V and 2 bases from J, with 12 bases in between. The DNA of the CDR3 is TGTGCCAGCAGCTTGGCGGGAACCTTTCGCAATCAGCCCCAGCATTTT. Encoded protein: CASSLAGTFRNQPQHF.

This clone was recorded a few times. This chain uses TRBV7-6 with TRBJ2-3, with D unresolved. Germline CDR1 and CDR2: SGHVS and FNYEAQ. V lost 5 bases and J 0 bases, leaving 9 bases between the germline ends. This CDR3 is built from 14 residues. CDR3 in amino acids: CASSPNPSTDTQYF. CDR3 nucleotides: TGTGCCAGCAGCCCTAATCCCAGCACAGATACGCAGTATTTT.

The chain has TRBV4-3 and TRBJ2-5; D might be TRBD2 (5 bases). V was trimmed by 1 base and J by 5 bases, leaving 14 bases between them. Germline V gene lookup returns CDR1 LGHNA and CDR2 YSLEER. This CDR3 is built from 15 residues. In DNA form, the CDR3 reads TGCGCCAGCAGCCAAGTAAAGGGAGTGGGGGAGACCCAGTACTTC. Amino acids: CASSQVKGVGETQYF.

This clone occurred once. The genes are TRBV5-5 and TRBJ1-4; TRBD1 matches 9 bases. J lost 7 bases, V lost 2 bases, and 6 bases had no gene match. Germline V gives CDR1 SGHKS, CDR2 YYEKEE (reference sequence). The CDR3 contains 15 residues. DNA for the CDR3: TGTGCCAGCAGCTTCTCCGGGACAGGGTCTGAAAAACTGTTTTTT. This encodes CASSFSGTGSEKLFF. Based on the CDR3 plus reference TRBV5-5 and TRBJ1-4, the full variable domain is DAGVTQSPTHLIKTRGQQVTLRCSPISGHKSVSWYQQVLGQGPQFIFQYYEKEERGRGNFPDRFSARQFPNYSSELNVNALLLGDSALYLCASSFSGTGSEKLFFGSGTQLSVL.

The chain combines TRBV19 with TRBJ1-2; the D is unclear. Germline V CDR1 and CDR2: LNHDA, SQIVND (reference sequence). This CDR3 spans 13 amino acids. Trimming removed 6 bases at V and 2 bases at J, with 10 bases between. This chain's CDR3 is CASRPTKNYGYTF. CDR3 sequence (DNA): TGTGCCAGTAGGCCAACTAAGAACTATGGCTACACCTTC.

The chain has TRBV5-1 and TRBJ2-5; the match to TRBD2 covers 9 bases. CDR1 and CDR2 (germline): SGHRS, YFSETQ. The CDR3 contains 17 residues. V was clipped by 0 bases and J by 5 bases; unmatched bases: 11. CDR3 in amino acids: CASSLVGGGAKGETQYF. The CDR3 DNA sequence: TGCGCCAGCAGCTTGGTAGGCGGGGGGGCCAAGGGTGAGACCCAGTACTTC.

The chain has TRBV5-1 and TRBJ2-7; TRBD1 matches at 7 bases. The CDR3 length is 15 residues. Germline loops: CDR1 SGHRS, CDR2 YFSETQ. J gave up 2 bases and V 4 bases, and 9 bases lay outside the gene matches. In nucleotides, the CDR3 is TGCGCCAGCAGCCAGGGACAGCAATTCACCTACGAGCAGTACTTC. It yields the protein CASSQGQQFTYEQYF.

V is TRBV5-1 and J is TRBJ2-7; 9 bases line up with TRBD1. The length of the CDR3 is 15 residues. V shed 3 bases, J shed 7 bases, and the junction held 11 bases outside the gene matches. Per the germline V gene, CDR1 is SGHRS and CDR2 is YFSETQ. In DNA, the CDR3 is TGCGCCAGCAGCTCGGCCGGGACAGGGAGGGAAGAGCAGTACTTC. The encoded protein is CASSSAGTGREEQYF.

The chain joins TRBV6-1 to TRBJ1-5, with no clear D. The CDR3 runs to 14 residues. V gave up 4 bases and J gave up 2 bases, with 9 bases separating them. In germline, CDR1 is MNHNS, CDR2 SASEGT. The DNA for the CDR3 is TGTGCCAGCAGTGTCAACTTGGGCAATCAGCCCCAGCATTTT. Encoded protein: CASSVNLGNQPQHF.

This chain uses TRBV14 with TRBJ2-2; 8 nucleotides align to TRBD1. CDR1 is SGHDN and CDR2 is FVKESK in the germline V gene. The CDR3 covers 17 residues. The V segment lost 0 bases and the J segment 2 bases; nucleotides outside the gene matches: 5. The CDR3 here is CASSQDRTGPNTGELFF. Here the CDR3 DNA reads TGTGCCAGCAGCCAAGATCGGACAGGGCCCAACACCGGGGAGCTGTTTTTT.

The rearrangement links TRBV9 to TRBJ2-5, with 9 bases identical to TRBD2. CDR3 length: 16 amino acids. Germline V gene data show CDR1 as SGDLS and CDR2 as YYNGEE. V gave up 0 bases and J gave up 3 bases; unmatched junction bases: 6. The CDR3 loop reads CASSVESSGVKETQYF. The DNA for the CDR3 is TGTGCCAGCAGCGTAGAATCTAGCGGGGTAAAAGAGACCCAGTACTTC.

The chain recombines TRBV11-2 with TRBJ2-1; 9 bases map to TRBD2. Germline CDR1 is SGHAT and CDR2 is FQNNGV. The CDR3 is 17 residues long. V shed 1 base and J 4 bases; nucleotides not matched to a gene: 8. In DNA form, the CDR3 reads TGTGCCAGCAGCTTAGGATCGGCGGGGGGGCCTTACAATGAGCAGTTCTTC. Protein sequence: CASSLGSAGGPYNEQFF.

V and J are TRBV7-3 and TRBJ2-2; 7 bases map to TRBD1. After removal of 4 bases from V and 7 bases from J, the junction contained 12 bases not matched to a gene. The CDR3 is 16 residues long. Germline CDR1 SGHTA, CDR2 FQGTGA. CDR3: CASSSPGQQTYGELFF. The DNA for the CDR3 is TGTGCCAGCAGCTCGCCGGGACAGCAGACTTACGGGGAGCTGTTTTTT.

The CDR3 DNA follows: TGCGCCAGCAGTTCCGGACTAGCGTCTAGCACAGATACGCAGTATTTT. This codes for CASSSGLASSTDTQYF. The rearrangement joins TRBV5-1 to TRBJ2-3, with TRBD2 matching 9 bases. CDR1 SGHRS and CDR2 YFSETQ come from the germline V gene. This CDR3 comprises 16 residues. Trimming at V came to 5 bases and at J to 0 bases, leaving 7 bases not matched to a gene.

V usage is TRBV29-1 and J usage is TRBJ1-2; 8 bases fit TRBD1. Germline V lookup: CDR1 SQVTM, CDR2 ANQGSEA. V lost 3 bases, J lost 6 bases, and 3 bases stayed unmatched. The CDR3 sequence is 12 residues long. This CDR3 reads CSVEADRDGYTF. The DNA for the CDR3 is TGCAGCGTTGAGGCGGACAGGGATGGCTACACCTTC.

This clone was seen once. V usage is TRBV11-2 and J usage is TRBJ1-6; TRBD1 agrees at 8 bases. V lost 5 bases, J lost 10 bases, and 7 bases stayed unmatched. Per germline, CDR1 SGHAT and CDR2 FQNNGV. CDR3 length: 14 amino acids. The CDR3 region has the DNA TGTGCCAGCAGCCGAACCGGACAGGGCTCACCCCTCCACTTT. This gives the protein CASSRTGQGSPLHF.

This chain connects TRBV29-1 to TRBJ1-2, with 8 bases identical to TRBD1. V trimming: 6 bases; J trimming: 10 bases; junction bases outside the gene matches: 13. This CDR3 region has 13 residues. Germline V lookup: CDR1 SQVTM, CDR2 ANQGSEA. Here the CDR3 DNA reads TGCAGCGTCGTACAGGGGGGCTTTTTTTCCTACACCTTC. Protein product: CSVVQGGFFSYTF.

This rearrangement joins TRBV6-5 to TRBJ1-2; D may be TRBD1 (5 bases). V was shortened by 5 bases and J by 4 bases, with 11 bases between the two germline ends. Germline V gene lookup returns CDR1 MNHEY and CDR2 SVGAGI. The CDR3 consists of 13 residues. Here the CDR3 reads CASSETVGYGYTF. The CDR3 DNA follows: TGTGCCAGCAGTGAGACAGTTGGCTATGGCTACACCTTC.

This chain uses TRBV5-4 with TRBJ2-5; D is perhaps TRBD2 (7 bases). In germline, CDR1 is SGHNT, CDR2 YYREEE (reference sequence). V lost 2 bases and J 4 bases, leaving 12 bases between the germline ends. The CDR3 sequence is 14 residues long. In nucleotides, the CDR3 is TGTGCCAGCAGCTTCGGGGGGCCTCTAGAGACCCAGTACTTC. Amino acids: CASSFGGPLETQYF.

The rearrangement links TRBV11-2 to TRBJ2-7; D remains ambiguous. This CDR3 spans 16 amino acids. CDR1 and CDR2 from the germline V gene are SGHAT and FQNNGV. Deletions cut 3 bases from V and 1 base from J, with 16 bases between. The CDR3 nucleotides are TGTGCCAGCAGCTTGACCACGGGTCGTTCATCCTACGAGCAGTACTTC. The encoded protein is CASSLTTGRSSYEQYF.

V gene TRBV4-1 combines with J gene TRBJ2-1, with D hard to call. Germline V gene lookup returns CDR1 MGHRA and CDR2 YSYEKL. This CDR3 region has 14 residues. With 4 bases removed from V and 7 bases from J, the gap between germline ends came to 14 bases. This chain's CDR3 is CASSLNSRANEQFF. The CDR3 nucleotides are TGCGCCAGCAGCCTGAACTCTAGAGCGAATGAGCAGTTCTTC.

In its sample, this clone was seen a few times. The V and J genes are TRBV7-2 and TRBJ2-3; 14 bases match TRBD2. The CDR3 length is 16 residues. Germline-derived CDR1 and CDR2 are SGHTA and FQGNSA. J was trimmed by 4 bases and V by 5 bases; bases with no gene match: 5. As DNA, the CDR3 is TGTGCCAGCAGCCGACTAGCGGGGGGGCGGGCAGATACGCAGTATTTT. This gives the protein CASSRLAGGRADTQYF.

The chain carries TRBV6-1 and TRBJ1-1; 11 positions match TRBD1. The V and J ends lost 6 bases and 4 bases, in that order; junction bases with no gene match: 7. The germline V gene has CDR1 MNHNS and CDR2 SASEGT. CDR3 length equals 15 residues. The DNA for the CDR3 is TGTGCCAGCAGGACCGGGACAGGGGGTCTCACTGAAGCTTTCTTT. It codes for CASRTGTGGLTEAFF.

The DNA for the CDR3 is TGCGCCAGCACCTCAGGGGGCGCAGACTATGGCTACACCTTC. It specifies CASTSGGADYGYTF. This chain links TRBV5-1 with TRBJ1-2; TRBD1 matches 8 bases. Trimming at V came to 6 bases and at J to 3 bases, leaving 7 bases not matched to a gene. Germline V CDR1 and CDR2: SGHRS, YFSETQ. The CDR3 is made up of 14 amino acids.

The J gene is TRBJ1-6, the V gene TRBV28, with D perhaps matching TRBD1 (6 bases). The CDR3 covers 14 residues. V lost 2 bases to trimming and J lost 7 bases, with 9 bases between them. Germline V CDR1 and CDR2: MDHEN, SYDVKM. The CDR3 region has the DNA TGTGCCAGCAGTTTAAGGACAGCCAATTCACCCCTCCACTTT. Its translation is CASSLRTANSPLHF. Variable domain in full (rest from reference TRBV28 and TRBJ1-6): DVKVTQSSRYLVKRTGEKVFLECVQDMDHENMFWYRQDPGLGLRLIYFSYDVKMKEKGDIPEGYSVSREKKERFSLILESASTNQTSMYLCASSLRTANSPLHFGNGTRLTVT.